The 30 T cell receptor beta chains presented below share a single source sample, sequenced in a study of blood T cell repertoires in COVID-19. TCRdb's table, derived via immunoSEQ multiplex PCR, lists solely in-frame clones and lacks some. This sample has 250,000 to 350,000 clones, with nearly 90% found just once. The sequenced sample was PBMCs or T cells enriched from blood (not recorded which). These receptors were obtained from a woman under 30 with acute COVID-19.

The CDR3 DNA follows: TGTGCCAGCAGCTCGAGAAGAGCGTGGATGGTCGGGGAGCTGTTTTTT. Translated, it gives CASSSRRAWMVGELFF. This chain joins TRBV14 and TRBJ2-2; D gene unclear. CDR3 length equals 16 residues. V was shortened by 5 bases and J by 7 bases, with 20 bases between the two germline ends. The V gene's germline CDR1 is SGHDN and CDR2 FVKESK.

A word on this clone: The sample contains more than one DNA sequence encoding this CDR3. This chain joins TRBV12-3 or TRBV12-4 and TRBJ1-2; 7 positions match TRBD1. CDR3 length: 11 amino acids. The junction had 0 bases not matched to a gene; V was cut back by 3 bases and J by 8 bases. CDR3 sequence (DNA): TGTGCCAGCAGTTTGGGACAGGGCTACACCTTC. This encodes CASSLGQGYTF.

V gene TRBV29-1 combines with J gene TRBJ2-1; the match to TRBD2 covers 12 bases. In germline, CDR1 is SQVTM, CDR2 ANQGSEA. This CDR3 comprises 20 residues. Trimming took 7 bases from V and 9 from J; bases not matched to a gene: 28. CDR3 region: CSDRSTRGTGLAGGPIEQFF. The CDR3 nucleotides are TGCAGCGACCGGTCGACCAGAGGGACAGGGCTAGCGGGAGGGCCGATTGAGCAGTTCTTC.

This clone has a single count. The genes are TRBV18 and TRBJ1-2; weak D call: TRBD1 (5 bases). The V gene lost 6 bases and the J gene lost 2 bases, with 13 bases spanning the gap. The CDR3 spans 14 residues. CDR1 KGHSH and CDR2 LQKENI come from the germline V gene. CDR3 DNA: TGTGCCAGCTCGCCGGCTGGGGCCAACTATGGCTACACCTTC. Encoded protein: CASSPAGANYGYTF.

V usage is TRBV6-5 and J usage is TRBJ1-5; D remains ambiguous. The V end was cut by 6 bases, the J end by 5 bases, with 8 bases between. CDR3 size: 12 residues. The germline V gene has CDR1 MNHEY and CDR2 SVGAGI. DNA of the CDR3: TGTGCCAGCAGCGACCGGGATCAGCCCCAGCATTTT. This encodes CASSDRDQPQHF.

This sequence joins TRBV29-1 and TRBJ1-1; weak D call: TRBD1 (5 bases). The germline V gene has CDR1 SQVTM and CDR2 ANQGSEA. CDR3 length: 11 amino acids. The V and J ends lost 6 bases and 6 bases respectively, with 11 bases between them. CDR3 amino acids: CSVEGGAEAFF. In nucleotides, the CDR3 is TGCAGCGTCGAGGGAGGGGCTGAAGCTTTCTTT.

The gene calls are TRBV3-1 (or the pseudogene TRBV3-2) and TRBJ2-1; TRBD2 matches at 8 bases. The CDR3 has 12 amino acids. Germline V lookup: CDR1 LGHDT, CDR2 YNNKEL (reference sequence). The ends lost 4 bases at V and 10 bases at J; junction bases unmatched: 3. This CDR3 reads CASSPTSAEQFF. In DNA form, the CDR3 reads TGTGCCAGCAGCCCGACTAGCGCCGAGCAGTTCTTC.

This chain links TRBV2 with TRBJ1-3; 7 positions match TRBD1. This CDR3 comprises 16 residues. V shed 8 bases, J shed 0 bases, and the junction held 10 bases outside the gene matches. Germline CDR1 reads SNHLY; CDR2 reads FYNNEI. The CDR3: CASASQGSLSGNTIYF. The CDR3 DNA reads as TGTGCCAGCGCCTCACAGGGGTCTCTCTCTGGAAACACCATATATTTT.

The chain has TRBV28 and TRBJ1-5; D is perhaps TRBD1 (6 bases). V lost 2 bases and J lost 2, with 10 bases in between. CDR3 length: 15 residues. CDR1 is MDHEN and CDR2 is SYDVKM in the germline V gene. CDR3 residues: CASSLARGGNQPQHF. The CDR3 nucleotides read TGTGCCAGCAGTTTAGCCAGGGGTGGCAATCAGCCCCAGCATTTT. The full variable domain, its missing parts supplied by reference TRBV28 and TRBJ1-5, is DVKVTQSSRYLVKRTGEKVFLECVQDMDHENMFWYRQDPGLGLRLIYFSYDVKMKEKGDIPEGYSVSREKKERFSLILESASTNQTSMYLCASSLARGGNQPQHFGDGTRLSIL.

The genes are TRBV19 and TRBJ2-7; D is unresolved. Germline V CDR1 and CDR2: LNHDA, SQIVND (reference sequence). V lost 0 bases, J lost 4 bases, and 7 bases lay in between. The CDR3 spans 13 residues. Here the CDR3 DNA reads TGTGCCAGTAGTATAGATGGGCGTTACGAGCAGTACTTC. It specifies CASSIDGRYEQYF. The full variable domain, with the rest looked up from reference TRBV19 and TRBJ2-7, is DGGITQSPKYLFRKEGQNVTLSCEQNLNHDAMYWYRQDPGQGLRLIYYSQIVNDFQKGDIAEGYSVSREKKESFPLTVTSAQKNPTAFYLCASSIDGRYEQYFGPGTRLTVT.

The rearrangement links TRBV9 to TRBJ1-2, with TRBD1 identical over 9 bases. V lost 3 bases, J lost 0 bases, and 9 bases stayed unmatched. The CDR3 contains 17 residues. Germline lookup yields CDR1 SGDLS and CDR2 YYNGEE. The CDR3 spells CASSGWDRESSNYGYTF. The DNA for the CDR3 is TGTGCCAGCAGCGGATGGGACAGGGAGTCTTCTAACTATGGCTACACCTTC.

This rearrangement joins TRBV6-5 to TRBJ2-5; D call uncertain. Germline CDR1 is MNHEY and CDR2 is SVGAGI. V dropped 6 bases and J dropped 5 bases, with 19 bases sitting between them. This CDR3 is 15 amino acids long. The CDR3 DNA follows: TGTGCCAGCAGGCCCCACCCACTGGAGTTGGAGACCCAGTACTTC. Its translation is CASRPHPLELETQYF.

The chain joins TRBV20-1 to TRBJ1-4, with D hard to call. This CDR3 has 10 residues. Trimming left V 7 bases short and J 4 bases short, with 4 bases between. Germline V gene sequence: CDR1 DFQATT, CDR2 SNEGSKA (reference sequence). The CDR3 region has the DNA TGCAGTGTCCTTAATGAAAAACTGTTTTTT. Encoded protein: CSVLNEKLFF.

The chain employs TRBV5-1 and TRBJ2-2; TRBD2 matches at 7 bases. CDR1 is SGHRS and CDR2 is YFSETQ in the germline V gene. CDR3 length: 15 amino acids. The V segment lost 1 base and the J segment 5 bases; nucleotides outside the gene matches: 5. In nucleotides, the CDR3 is TGCGCCAGCAGCTTGATCAGGGAGGGGACCGGGGAGCTGTTTTTT. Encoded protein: CASSLIREGTGELFF.

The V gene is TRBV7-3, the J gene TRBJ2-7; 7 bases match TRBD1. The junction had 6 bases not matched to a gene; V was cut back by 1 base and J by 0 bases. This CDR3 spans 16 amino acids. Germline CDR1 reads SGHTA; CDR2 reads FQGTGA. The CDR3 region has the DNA TGTGCCAGCAGCTTAATTAGGGGGCGATTCTCCTACGAGCAGTACTTC. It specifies CASSLIRGRFSYEQYF.

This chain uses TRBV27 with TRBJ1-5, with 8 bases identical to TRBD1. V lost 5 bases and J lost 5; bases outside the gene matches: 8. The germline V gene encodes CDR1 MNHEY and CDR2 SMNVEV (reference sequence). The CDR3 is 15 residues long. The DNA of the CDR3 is TGTGCCAGCAGTCAAGGACAGGGTACGCATCAGCCCCAGCATTTT. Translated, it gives CASSQGQGTHQPQHF.

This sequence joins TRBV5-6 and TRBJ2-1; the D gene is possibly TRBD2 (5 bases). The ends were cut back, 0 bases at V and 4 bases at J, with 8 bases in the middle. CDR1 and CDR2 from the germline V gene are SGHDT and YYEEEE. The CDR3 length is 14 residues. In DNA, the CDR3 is TGTGCCAGCAGCTTGGTTGAGCGGTACAATGAGCAGTTCTTC. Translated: CASSLVERYNEQFF.

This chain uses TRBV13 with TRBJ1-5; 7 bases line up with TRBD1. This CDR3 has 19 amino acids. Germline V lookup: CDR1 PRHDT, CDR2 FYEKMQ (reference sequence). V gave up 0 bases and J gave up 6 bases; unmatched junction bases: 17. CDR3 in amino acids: CASSLGRATGPLRSQPQHF. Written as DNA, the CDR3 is TGTGCCAGCAGCTTAGGCCGAGCGACAGGGCCGCTGAGGAGTCAGCCCCAGCATTTT.

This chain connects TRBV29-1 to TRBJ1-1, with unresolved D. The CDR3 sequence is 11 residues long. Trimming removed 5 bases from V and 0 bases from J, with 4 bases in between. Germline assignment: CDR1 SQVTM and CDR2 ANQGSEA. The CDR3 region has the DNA TGCAGCGTTCCCATGAACACTGAAGCTTTCTTT. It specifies CSVPMNTEAFF. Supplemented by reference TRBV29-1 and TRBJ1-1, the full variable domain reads SAVISQKPSRDICQRGTSLTIQCQVDSQVTMMFWYRQQPGQSLTLIATANQGSEATYESGFVIDKFPISRPNLTFSTLTVSNMSPEDSSIYLCSVPMNTEAFFGQGTRLTVV.

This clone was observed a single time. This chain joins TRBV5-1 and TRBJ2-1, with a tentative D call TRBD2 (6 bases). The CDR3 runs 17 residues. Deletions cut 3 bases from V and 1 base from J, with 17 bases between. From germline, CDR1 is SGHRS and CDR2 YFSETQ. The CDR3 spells CASSSLAVRLSYNEQFF. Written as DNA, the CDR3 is TGCGCCAGCAGCTCCTTAGCGGTTCGTTTATCCTACAATGAGCAGTTCTTC.

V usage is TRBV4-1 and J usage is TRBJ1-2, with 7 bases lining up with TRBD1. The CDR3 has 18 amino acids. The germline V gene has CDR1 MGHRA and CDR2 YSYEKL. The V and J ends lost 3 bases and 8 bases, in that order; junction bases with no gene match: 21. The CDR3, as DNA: TGCGCCAGCAGCCAGGGGGCATTAGGGACAGAGGGGGCTTACGGCTACACCTTC. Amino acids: CASSQGALGTEGAYGYTF.

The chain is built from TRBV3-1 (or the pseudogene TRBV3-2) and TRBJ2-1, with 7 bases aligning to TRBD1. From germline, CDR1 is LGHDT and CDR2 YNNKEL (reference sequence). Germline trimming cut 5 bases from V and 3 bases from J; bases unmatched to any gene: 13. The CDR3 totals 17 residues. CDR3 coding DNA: TGTGCCAGCAGCACGTACCCGAGGGGGCTGAGCTACAATGAGCAGTTCTTC. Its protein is CASSTYPRGLSYNEQFF.

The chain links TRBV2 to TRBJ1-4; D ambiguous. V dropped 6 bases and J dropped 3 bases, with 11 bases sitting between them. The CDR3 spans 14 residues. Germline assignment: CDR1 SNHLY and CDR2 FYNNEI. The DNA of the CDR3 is TGTGCCAGCAGACCGACTGTGGCTAATGAAAAACTGTTTTTT. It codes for CASRPTVANEKLFF.

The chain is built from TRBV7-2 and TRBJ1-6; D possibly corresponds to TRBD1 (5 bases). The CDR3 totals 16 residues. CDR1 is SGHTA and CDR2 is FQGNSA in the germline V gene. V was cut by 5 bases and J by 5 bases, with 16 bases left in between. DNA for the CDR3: TGTGCCAGCAGCGAACATGGGGCAGGCAATAATTCACCCCTCCACTTT. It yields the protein CASSEHGAGNNSPLHF.

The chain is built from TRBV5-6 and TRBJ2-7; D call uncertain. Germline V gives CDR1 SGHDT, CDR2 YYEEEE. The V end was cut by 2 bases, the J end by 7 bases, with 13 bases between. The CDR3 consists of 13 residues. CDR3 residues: CASSFGPLEEQYF. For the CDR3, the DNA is TGTGCCAGCAGCTTTGGGCCCCTGGAAGAGCAGTACTTC.

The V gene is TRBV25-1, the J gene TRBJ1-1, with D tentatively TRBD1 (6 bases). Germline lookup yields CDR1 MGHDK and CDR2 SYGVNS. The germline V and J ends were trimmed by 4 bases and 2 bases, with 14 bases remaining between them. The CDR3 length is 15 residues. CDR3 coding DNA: TGTGCCAGCAGTGGAGAGGGGGACAAAAACACTGAAGCTTTCTTT. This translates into CASSGEGDKNTEAFF.

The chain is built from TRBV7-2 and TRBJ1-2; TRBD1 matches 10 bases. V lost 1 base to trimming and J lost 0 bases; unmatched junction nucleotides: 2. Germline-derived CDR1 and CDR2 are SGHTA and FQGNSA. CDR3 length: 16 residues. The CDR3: CASSLGGTGANYGYTF. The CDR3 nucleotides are TGTGCCAGCAGCTTAGGGGGGACAGGGGCTAACTATGGCTACACCTTC.

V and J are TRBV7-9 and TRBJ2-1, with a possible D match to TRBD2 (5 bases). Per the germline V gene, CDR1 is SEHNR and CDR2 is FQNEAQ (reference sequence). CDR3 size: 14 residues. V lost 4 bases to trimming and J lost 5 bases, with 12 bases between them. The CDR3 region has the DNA TGTGCCAGCAGCTCAAATGGACTTGACAATGAGCAGTTCTTC. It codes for CASSSNGLDNEQFF. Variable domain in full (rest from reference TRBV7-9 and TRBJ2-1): DTGVSQNPRHKITKRGQNVTFRCDPISEHNRLYWYRQTLGQGPEFLTYFQNEAQLEKSRLLSDRFSAERPKGSFSTLEIQRTEQGDSAMYLCASSSNGLDNEQFFGPGTRLTVL.

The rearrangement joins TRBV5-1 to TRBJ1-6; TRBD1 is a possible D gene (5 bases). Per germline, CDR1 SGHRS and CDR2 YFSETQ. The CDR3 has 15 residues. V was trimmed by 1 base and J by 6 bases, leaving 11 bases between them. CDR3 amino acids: CASSLNPGFNSPLHF. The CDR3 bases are TGCGCCAGCAGCTTGAATCCAGGGTTTAATTCACCCCTCCACTTT.

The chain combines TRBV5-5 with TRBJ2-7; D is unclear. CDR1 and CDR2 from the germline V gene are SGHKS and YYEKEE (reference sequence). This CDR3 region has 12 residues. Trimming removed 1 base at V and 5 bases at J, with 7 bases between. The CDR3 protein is CASSLLDNEQYF. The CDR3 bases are TGTGCCAGCAGCTTGCTCGACAACGAGCAGTACTTC.